This passage covers 29 T cell receptor beta chains from one sample sequenced in a study of early stage breast cancer tumors. TCRdb keeps only in-frame clones here, not all; method: immunoSEQ multiplex PCR. The sample shows about 11,000 clones, 55% to 75% of them seen only once. Sequences were obtained from breast tumor tissue. These receptors were taken from a person aged 35-55 years with breast cancer.

This chain uses TRBV18 with TRBJ1-2, with D possibly matching TRBD1 (6 bases). Trimming took 3 bases from V and 4 from J, leaving 12 bases between them. Germline-derived CDR1 and CDR2 are KGHSH and LQKENI. CDR3 length: 14 residues. The CDR3 here is CASSPDQGTYGYTF. CDR3 in DNA: TGTGCCAGCTCACCGGACCAGGGGACCTATGGCTACACCTTC.

This rearrangement joins TRBV11-2 to TRBJ1-2; 7 positions agree with TRBD1. V was pared by 8 bases and J by 6 bases, with 15 bases of the junction left unmatched. The CDR3 length is 15 residues. Germline CDR1 and CDR2: SGHAT and FQNNGV. CDR3 region: CASAEGDRVSNGYTF. The DNA of the CDR3 is TGTGCCAGCGCCGAAGGCGACAGGGTGAGCAATGGCTACACCTTC.

The chain uses TRBV10-2 and TRBJ2-2; D might be TRBD1 (5 bases). Germline CDR1 is WSHSY and CDR2 is SAAADI. Trimming left V 6 bases short and J 0 bases short, with 11 bases between. The CDR3 is 15 residues long. The CDR3 sequence: CASSSQVPNTGELFF. In DNA, the CDR3 is TGCGCCAGCAGCTCACAGGTCCCGAACACCGGGGAGCTGTTTTTT.

This clone was observed a few times. The CDR3 reads CASSWTSGRVETQYF. In DNA form, the CDR3 reads TGTGCCAGCAGCTGGACTAGCGGGAGGGTGGAGACCCAGTACTTC. The chain combines TRBV6-1 with TRBJ2-5; 15 bases fit TRBD2. V lost 6 bases and J lost 5; bases outside the gene matches: 4. CDR3 length: 15 residues. The germline gives CDR1 MNHNS, CDR2 SASEGT.

This chain links TRBV30 with TRBJ1-5, with D perhaps TRBD1 (6 bases). Looked up from germline, CDR1 is GTSNPN and CDR2 is SVGIG (reference sequence). The V end lost 4 bases, the J end lost 2 bases, and 15 bases lay between the germline ends. The CDR3 spans 15 residues. CDR3 nucleotide sequence: TGTGCCTGGACCGAGGGGGGTTTGGGCAATCAGCCCCAGCATTTT. This gives the protein CAWTEGGLGNQPQHF.

The J gene is TRBJ2-7, the V gene TRBV6-5, with 10 bases aligning to TRBD2. Germline-derived CDR1 and CDR2 are MNHEY and SVGAGI. The CDR3 covers 14 residues. Trimming took 6 bases from V and 2 from J; bases not matched to a gene: 4. The DNA for the CDR3 is TGTGCCAGCAGGAAAGCGGGGGGGGCCTACGAGCAGTACTTC. It is translated as CASRKAGGAYEQYF.

J is TRBJ2-2 and V is TRBV7-2; D is possibly TRBD2 (5 bases). Germline V gives CDR1 SGHTA, CDR2 FQGNSA. This CDR3 has 13 amino acids. The germline V and J ends were trimmed by 0 bases and 6 bases, with 5 bases remaining between them. The CDR3 loop reads CASSLAGAGELFF. In nucleotides, the CDR3 is TGTGCCAGCAGCTTAGCCGGGGCCGGGGAGCTGTTTTTT.

V gene TRBV25-1 combines with J gene TRBJ2-7; D not certain. V lost 3 bases to trimming and J lost 5 bases, with 17 bases between them. CDR1 is MGHDK, CDR2 SYGVNS, per germline. The CDR3 contains 15 residues. The CDR3 loop reads CASSDSVGRAHEQYF. The DNA of the CDR3 is TGTGCCAGCAGTGACTCCGTAGGAAGGGCGCACGAGCAGTACTTC.

A word on this clone: Other DNA variants within this sample encode the same CDR3. This sequence joins TRBV19 and TRBJ2-1, with 7 bases that match TRBD2. V shed 0 bases, J shed 0 bases, and the junction held 5 bases outside the gene matches. The germline V gene has CDR1 LNHDA and CDR2 SQIVND (reference sequence). The CDR3 sequence is 17 residues long. The CDR3 loop reads CASSIDLASGSYNEQFF. CDR3 sequence (DNA): TGTGCCAGTAGTATAGATCTGGCTAGCGGCTCCTACAATGAGCAGTTCTTC.

This clone came up a few times. This chain connects TRBV2 to TRBJ2-4; 10 positions agree with TRBD2. Germline CDR1 is SNHLY and CDR2 is FYNNEI. Unmatched junction bases numbered 3, after V lost 5 bases and J lost 2 bases. The CDR3 consists of 15 residues. CDR3 loop: CASSSSGRSKNIQYF. In DNA, the CDR3 is TGTGCCAGCAGTTCTAGCGGGAGATCCAAAAACATTCAGTACTTC.

This sequence joins TRBV2 and TRBJ2-1; the D gene is possibly TRBD2 (6 bases). CDR3 length: 12 amino acids. Germline values: CDR1 SNHLY, CDR2 FYNNEI. The V end lost 4 bases, the J end lost 6 bases, and 7 bases lay between the germline ends. CDR3 amino acids: CASSAAGNEQFF. For the CDR3, the DNA is TGTGCCAGCAGTGCAGCGGGCAATGAGCAGTTCTTC.

This clone was found once. The chain links TRBV2 to TRBJ2-3; possibly TRBD2 for D (7 bases). V lost 7 bases, J lost 6 bases, and 17 bases lay in between. This CDR3 region has 14 residues. Germline loops: CDR1 SNHLY, CDR2 FYNNEI. The CDR3 spells CASTEGGRGDTQYF. CDR3 coding DNA: TGTGCCAGCACCGAGGGGGGGAGAGGGGATACGCAGTATTTT.

The chain has TRBV25-1 and TRBJ1-2, with no clear D. The CDR3 is made up of 11 amino acids. The ends were cut back, 3 bases at V and 2 bases at J, with 1 base in the middle. The germline CDR1 and CDR2 sequences are MGHDK and SYGVNS. CDR3 coding DNA: TGTGCCAGCAGTGAGAACTATGGCTACACCTTC. Its protein product is CASSENYGYTF.

The CDR3 is CAISADSASYNEQFF. In DNA, the CDR3 is TGTGCCATCAGTGCTGACAGTGCCTCCTACAATGAGCAGTTCTTC. This chain uses TRBV10-3 with TRBJ2-1, with D possibly matching TRBD1 (5 bases). With 4 bases removed from V and 0 bases from J, the gap between germline ends came to 10 bases. The CDR3 sequence is 15 residues long. Looked up from germline, CDR1 is ENHRY and CDR2 is SYGVKD.

The rearrangement joins TRBV19 to TRBJ1-2; D remains unclear. Germline V gene sequence: CDR1 LNHDA, CDR2 SQIVND (reference sequence). V was shortened by 5 bases and J by 6 bases, with 16 bases between the two germline ends. This CDR3 has 14 residues. The CDR3 nucleotides read TGTGCCAGTAGTTTCCCTTCTTTTCATGATGGCTACACCTTC. Protein sequence: CASSFPSFHDGYTF.

The chain links TRBV2 to TRBJ1-2; 7 bases agree with TRBD1. The length of the CDR3 is 12 residues. Germline CDR1 SNHLY, CDR2 FYNNEI. V was pared by 8 bases and J by 6 bases, with 6 bases of the junction left unmatched. As DNA, the CDR3 is TGTGCCAGCTACGGGACAGATAATGGCTACACCTTC. Translated: CASYGTDNGYTF.

This clone was picked up a small number of times. The rearrangement uses TRBV2 and TRBJ1-2, with a tentative D call TRBD1 (6 bases). This CDR3 region has 14 residues. Germline CDR1 reads SNHLY; CDR2 reads FYNNEI. V was shortened by 11 bases and J by 5 bases, with 21 bases between the two germline ends. The CDR3 reads CARSEPGARYGYTF. The CDR3 nucleotides read TGTGCCCGTTCGGAACCGGGGGCACGGTATGGCTACACCTTC.

The V call is TRBV6-1, the J call TRBJ2-4, with 9 bases aligning to TRBD2. This CDR3 contains 17 residues. The germline V gene encodes CDR1 MNHNS and CDR2 SASEGT. After removal of 1 base from V and 9 bases from J, the junction contained 13 bases not matched to a gene. CDR3 region: CASSEGPVSGSFSIQYF. The DNA for the CDR3 is TGTGCCAGCAGTGAAGGCCCAGTTAGCGGGAGCTTTAGCATTCAGTACTTC.

The table lists this clone with a few counts. V usage is TRBV5-6 and J usage is TRBJ1-2, with D possibly TRBD1 on 6 matching bases. Trimming pared 6 bases from V and 4 bases from J, leaving 16 bases between. This CDR3 is built from 14 residues. CDR1 is SGHDT and CDR2 is YYEEEE in the germline V gene. The CDR3 loop is CASKELTGVYGYTF. CDR3 DNA: TGTGCCAGCAAAGAGTTGACAGGCGTCTATGGCTACACCTTC.

J is TRBJ2-7 and V is TRBV6-1; 10 bases match TRBD1. Trimming cost V 2 bases and J 4 bases; bases outside gene matches: 14. CDR3 size: 18 residues. Germline CDR1 reads MNHNS; CDR2 reads SASEGT. CDR3 loop: CASSEYYSGTGVSYEQYF. DNA for the CDR3: TGTGCCAGCAGTGAATACTACAGCGGGACAGGGGTATCGTACGAGCAGTACTTC.

This chain joins TRBV6-1 and TRBJ1-4; weak D call: TRBD1 (6 bases). Trimming took 1 base from V and 0 from J, leaving 6 bases between them. CDR3 length: 15 residues. From germline, CDR1 is MNHNS and CDR2 SASEGT. In nucleotides, the CDR3 is TGTGCCAGCAGTGAAGGGACAGCAACTAATGAAAAACTGTTTTTT. It specifies CASSEGTATNEKLFF.

This chain connects TRBV7-8 to TRBJ2-5; TRBD1 matches at 10 bases. The V segment lost 8 bases and the J segment 4 bases; nucleotides outside the gene matches: 25. Germline V CDR1 and CDR2: SGHVS, FQNEAQ. This CDR3 region has 20 residues. CDR3 nucleotides: TGTGCCAGCCTACCCCTTGAAGCCCTTGGGGGTGACAGGGGGCGAGAGACCCAGTACTTC. Translating gives CASLPLEALGGDRGRETQYF.

This clone appeared a few times. The CDR3 nucleotides are TGCGCCAGCAGTGAGGACGCCACAGATACGCAGTATTTT. Protein product: CASSEDATDTQYF. The V and J genes are TRBV10-1 and TRBJ2-3; D is uncertain. The CDR3 sequence is 13 residues long. Trimming stripped 2 bases from V and 2 bases from J, with 5 bases between. Germline V gene lookup returns CDR1 WNHNN and CDR2 SYGVQD (reference sequence).

The chain combines TRBV19 with TRBJ2-5; TRBD2 agrees at 8 bases. The DNA end is more similar to TRBJ2-7, so the J call may be wrong. The CDR3 runs to 12 residues. Germline loops: CDR1 LNHDA, CDR2 SQIVND (reference sequence). CDR3 DNA: TGTGCCAGTACCGGGGGGGGGTACGAGCAGTACTTC. It encodes CASTGGGYEQYF.

This clone has only a few counts. This chain joins TRBV5-6 and TRBJ1-2; D remains ambiguous. With 4 bases removed from V and 0 bases from J, the gap between germline ends came to 10 bases. The CDR3 extends over 14 amino acids. The V gene's germline CDR1 is SGHDT and CDR2 YYEEEE. DNA for the CDR3: TGTGCCAGCAGCCCTGACCTATCTAACTATGGCTACACCTTC. Translation: CASSPDLSNYGYTF.

This clone was observed a handful of times. This rearrangement joins TRBV4-2 to TRBJ2-2; 7 bases are shared with TRBD1. With 0 bases clipped from V and 1 base from J, the junction kept 2 bases outside the gene matches. Germline lookup yields CDR1 LGHNA and CDR2 YNFKEQ. This CDR3 contains 16 residues. CDR3: CASSQEPGGNTGELFF. CDR3 coding DNA: TGTGCCAGCAGCCAAGAACCAGGGGGGAACACCGGGGAGCTGTTTTTT.

This chain connects TRBV19 to TRBJ1-3; no clear D gene. Trimming left V 0 bases short and J 4 bases short, with 4 bases between. Germline assignment: CDR1 LNHDA and CDR2 SQIVND (reference sequence). The CDR3 sequence is 13 residues long. CDR3 sequence (DNA): TGTGCCAGTAGTATAGAAACGGGAAACACCATATATTTT. Translated: CASSIETGNTIYF.

This rearrangement joins TRBV7-9 to TRBJ2-5, with 8 bases identical to TRBD1. Trimming at V came to 4 bases and at J to 5 bases, leaving 6 bases not matched to a gene. Germline CDR1 reads SEHNR; CDR2 reads FQNEAQ (reference sequence). This CDR3 is built from 14 residues. CDR3 in amino acids: CASSSGQGGETQYF. CDR3 sequence (DNA): TGTGCCAGCAGCTCTGGACAGGGCGGGGAGACCCAGTACTTC.

This clone occurred a few times. V gene TRBV19 combines with J gene TRBJ2-2; D possibly corresponds to TRBD2 (5 bases). The CDR3 is 18 amino acids. Germline loops: CDR1 LNHDA, CDR2 SQIVND (reference sequence). Trimming removed 0 bases at V and 0 bases at J, with 14 bases between. CDR3 coding DNA: TGTGCCAGTAGTATAGATTACTCTACGGGGACGAACACCGGGGAGCTGTTTTTT. It encodes CASSIDYSTGTNTGELFF.